This entry lists 11 T cell receptor beta chains sequenced from one sample in a study of beta chain features in type 1 diabetes. Antigen specificity for these receptors is unknown. Findings and limits, study-wide: In all four CD4+ subsets, TCRB CDR3 length was significantly, moderately reduced in type 1 diabetes.

Expressed TCRB transcripts were sequenced because the isolated RNA had all been reverse transcribed beforehand. Libraries were prepared by immunoSEQ multiplex PCR; TCRdb keeps only in-frame clonotypes and omits some of them. The profile shows around 650,000 clones, roughly 12% of them singletons. The sequenced sample was naive CD4+ T cells from blood. The receptors derive from a man aged 25 to 45 with type 1 diabetes.

This chain connects TRBV28 to TRBJ1-5, with D unclear. Trimming took off 7 bases at V and 6 bases at J, with 10 bases between the two ends. Germline V gene sequence: CDR1 MDHEN, CDR2 SYDVKM. The CDR3 is 12 residues long. The CDR3 here is CASTREGQPQHF. The CDR3 DNA sequence: TGTGCCAGCACGAGGGAAGGTCAGCCCCAGCATTTT.

This clone has just a few counts. One end of the junction is discordant with germline, which a read error may explain. This sequence joins TRBV7-7 and TRBJ1-1; D ambiguous. Germline V CDR1 and CDR2: SSHAT, FNYEAQ (reference sequence). This CDR3 is 13 amino acids long. DNA for the CDR3: TGTGCTAGCAGCTTGCTGGAGAACACTGAAGCTTTCTTT. Translating it yields CASSLLENTEAFF. The full variable domain, rest sourced from reference TRBV7-7 and TRBJ1-1, is GAGVSQSPRYKVTKRGQDVTLRCDPISSHATLYWYQQALGQGPEFLTYFNYEAQPDKSGLPSDRFSAERPEGSISTLTIQRTEQRDSAMYRCASSLLENTEAFFGQGTRLTVV.

In this sample, this clone turned up a few times. The CDR3 reads CASSLDSGGAYETQYF. The CDR3 DNA reads TGTGCCAGCAGCCTCGATAGCGGGGGGGCTTACGAGACCCAGTACTTC. This chain joins TRBV7-2 and TRBJ2-5; TRBD2 agrees at 11 bases. Germline loops: CDR1 SGHTA, CDR2 FQGNSA. With 5 bases clipped from V and 5 bases from J, the junction kept 10 bases outside the gene matches. This CDR3 comprises 16 residues.

This clone was found a few times. J is TRBJ2-7 and V is TRBV28; the match to TRBD1 covers 7 bases. Germline values: CDR1 MDHEN, CDR2 SYDVKM. CDR3 length: 15 amino acids. J lost 2 bases, V lost 8 bases, and 12 bases had no gene match. CDR3 in amino acids: CASGTPQGLTYEQYF. The CDR3 region has the DNA TGTGCCAGCGGAACCCCACAGGGGCTAACCTACGAGCAGTACTTC.

The chain employs TRBV10-3 and TRBJ2-2; TRBD2 matches at 9 bases. Germline V gives CDR1 ENHRY, CDR2 SYGVKD. Losses at the gene ends were 2 bases for V and 0 bases for J; bases not matched to a gene: 7. The CDR3 is 18 amino acids. The CDR3 coding sequence is TGTGCCATCAGTGAGCTGGTAGCGGGGGCCGCGAACACCGGGGAGCTGTTTTTT. Translating it yields CAISELVAGAANTGELFF.

The rearrangement links TRBV19 to TRBJ1-5; 7 bases fit TRBD1. The CDR3 is 13 residues long. The trim removed 9 bases at V and 3 bases at J, leaving 5 bases unmatched. CDR1 LNHDA and CDR2 SQIVND come from the germline V gene (reference sequence). The CDR3: CASHRGFNQPQHF. The CDR3 DNA reads as TGTGCCAGCCACAGGGGCTTCAATCAGCCCCAGCATTTT.

The chain has TRBV9 and TRBJ2-2; perhaps TRBD1 as D (5 bases). The germline CDR1 and CDR2 sequences are SGDLS and YYNGEE. The CDR3 consists of 15 residues. Deletions cut 2 bases from V and 6 bases from J, with 14 bases between. The CDR3 bases are TGTGCCAGCAGCGTTAAAGAAGGGGCCCCCGGGGAGCTGTTTTTT. Its translation is CASSVKEGAPGELFF.

The V call is TRBV29-1, the J call TRBJ2-4; possible D gene TRBD1, 5 bases. Deletions cut 6 bases from V and 0 bases from J, with 15 bases between. CDR1 is SQVTM, CDR2 ANQGSEA, per germline. The CDR3 spans 15 residues. Here the CDR3 DNA reads TGCAGCGTCCTAATAGGGGCTCTAGCCAAAAACATTCAGTACTTC. Amino acids: CSVLIGALAKNIQYF.

The chain uses TRBV30 and TRBJ2-5; a weak D match, TRBD1 (5 bases). The DNA end favors TRBJ2-7, so the J call may be wrong. CDR3 length: 12 residues. Germline CDR1 reads GTSNPN; CDR2 reads SVGIG (reference sequence). The CDR3 here is CAWSPDSYEQYF. The CDR3 DNA sequence: TGTGCCTGGAGCCCAGACAGCTACGAGCAGTACTTC.

The genes are TRBV2 and TRBJ2-5; D tentatively fits TRBD1 or TRBD2 (5 bases each). Per the germline V gene, CDR1 is SNHLY and CDR2 is FYNNEI. CDR3 length equals 13 residues. V dropped 6 bases and J dropped 1 base, with 9 bases sitting between them. CDR3 nucleotide sequence: TGTGCCAGCAGAGGGACCCTCCAAGAGACCCAGTACTTC. Its translation is CASRGTLQETQYF.

This clone was detected only a few times. This chain joins TRBV19 and TRBJ2-1, with unresolved D. CDR3 length: 13 amino acids. V was cut by 3 bases and J by 4 bases, with 7 bases left in between. The germline V gene encodes CDR1 LNHDA and CDR2 SQIVND (reference sequence). The DNA for the CDR3 is TGTGCCAGTAGTATCGTCCGGTACAATGAGCAGTTCTTC. Its translation: CASSIVRYNEQFF. The complete variable domain, with remaining parts taken from reference TRBV19 and TRBJ2-1, reads DGGITQSPKYLFRKEGQNVTLSCEQNLNHDAMYWYRQDPGQGLRLIYYSQIVNDFQKGDIAEGYSVSREKKESFPLTVTSAQKNPTAFYLCASSIVRYNEQFFGPGTRLTVL.